The 9 T cell receptor beta chains given below trace back to one sample, sequenced in a study of T cells in Graves' hyperthyroidism and ophthalmopathy. Amplification of TCR beta CDR3 regions used RNA as the template. The HTBI primer set was used in a first-round RT-PCR of the TCR CDR3. TCRdb recomputed calls from the multiplex PCR reads with MiXCR, one row per CDR3 protein. The sample contains 400,000 to 500,000 distinct CDR3 sequences, around 15% of which appear only once. The sequenced material came from blood. Receptors were obtained from a woman between 18 and 30 years old with Graves' hyperthyroidism.

Notes on this clonotype: This may come from a read error, since a much larger clone is one base off. The chain links TRBV10-3 to TRBJ2-7; TRBD1 aligns across 8 bases. TRBJ2-1 explains the end of the DNA better; the J call may be wrong. Germline-derived CDR1 and CDR2 are ENHRY and SYGVKD. The CDR3 is 14 residues long. The CDR3 sequence: CAIGQGMGAYEQFF. The CDR3 nucleotides read TGTGCCATCGGACAGGGAATGGGGGCCTACGAGCAGTTCTTC.

This clonotype was recorded many times. Here the CDR3 reads CASSPSGLAGGIEQYF. CDR3 coding DNA: TGTGCCAGCAGCCCAAGTGGACTAGCGGGAGGGATCGAGCAGTACTTC. This rearrangement joins TRBV7-9 to TRBJ2-7, with 15 positions matching TRBD2. Per germline, CDR1 SEHNR and CDR2 FQNEAQ (reference sequence). The CDR3 sequence is 16 residues long. J was trimmed by 6 bases and V by 5 bases; bases with no gene match: 8.

This clonotype occurred a few times. The chain employs TRBV5-1 and TRBJ1-1; D remains ambiguous. Trimming took 0 bases from V and 2 from J, leaving 8 bases between them. Germline CDR1 reads SGHRS; CDR2 reads YFSETQ. This CDR3 has 14 residues. The CDR3 loop is CASSLAWANTEAFF. CDR3 coding DNA: TGCGCCAGCAGCTTGGCTTGGGCTAACACTGAAGCTTTCTTT.

In this sample, this clonotype turned up a few times. This sequence may be a read error, since a much larger clone differs from it by one base. The V and J genes are TRBV2 and TRBJ2-1; 10 bases fit TRBD2. The CDR3 length is 21 residues. The germline V gene has CDR1 SNHLY and CDR2 FYNNEI. In DNA, the CDR3 is TGTGCCAGCAGCGAGCTGGGACTGACTAGCGGGTTTATAAGCTCCTACAATGGGCAGTTCTTC. It codes for CASSELGLTSGFISSYNGQFF.

This clonotype was seen many times. The V gene is TRBV12-3 or TRBV12-4, the J gene TRBJ2-1; the match to TRBD2 covers 9 bases. The junction had 8 bases not matched to a gene; V was cut back by 6 bases and J by 2 bases. The CDR3 is 16 amino acids. The CDR3 reads CASRTLIAGAYNEQFF. DNA of the CDR3: TGTGCCAGCAGAACTCTTATAGCGGGGGCCTACAATGAGCAGTTCTTC.

This clonotype was observed many times. The chain employs TRBV18 and TRBJ1-5; TRBD1 is a possible D gene (5 bases). Germline CDR1 reads KGHSH; CDR2 reads LQKENI. The CDR3 has 15 amino acids. V lost 4 bases and J lost 0, with 10 bases in between. In nucleotides, the CDR3 is TGTGCCAGCTCACAACCGGGGGATAGCAATCAGCCCCAGCATTTT. This sequence encodes CASSQPGDSNQPQHF. The full variable domain, with the rest looked up from reference TRBV18 and TRBJ1-5, is NAGVMQNPRHLVRRRGQEARLRCSPMKGHSHVYWYRQLPEEGLKFMVYLQKENIIDESGMPKERFSAEFPKEGPSILRIQQVVRGDSAAYFCASSQPGDSNQPQHFGDGTRLSIL.

This clonotype was detected many times. V and J are TRBV7-3 and TRBJ1-1; D remains ambiguous. Trimming pared 6 bases from V and 4 bases from J, leaving 12 bases between. Germline CDR1 and CDR2: SGHTA and FQGTGA. The CDR3 loop spans 13 amino acids. CDR3 DNA sequence: TGTGCCAGCAGTAGGGCACTTATCACTGAAGCTTTCTTT. Its translation: CASSRALITEAFF.

This clonotype was detected ten times or more. The chain uses TRBV24-1 and TRBJ1-2; D remains unclear. Germline values: CDR1 KGHDR, CDR2 SFDVKD. The V end lost 1 base, the J end lost 6 bases, and 11 bases lay between the germline ends. The CDR3 runs 14 residues. In DNA form, the CDR3 reads TGTGCCACCAGTGATTTTGCGCGTGCTGATGGCTACACCTTC. This encodes CATSDFARADGYTF.

The chain combines TRBV29-1 with TRBJ1-1; D is perhaps TRBD1 (6 bases). CDR1 and CDR2 from the germline V gene are SQVTM and ANQGSEA. V gave up 1 base and J gave up 6 bases, with 15 bases separating them. This CDR3 contains 14 residues. Here the CDR3 reads CSVEVPGDGPEAFF. In DNA form, the CDR3 reads TGCAGCGTTGAAGTACCAGGGGACGGGCCTGAAGCTTTCTTT.